This entry lists 6 T cell receptor beta chains sequenced from one sample in a study of PD-1 blockade in classical Hodgkin lymphoma. TCRdb keeps only in-frame clones here, not all; method: immunoSEQ multiplex PCR. This sample has 15,000 to 20,000 clones, with 70% found just once. This sample's time point: cycle 4 day 1 (C4D1), after five to seven weeks of nivolumab. Patients all relapsed after autologous stem cell transplantation, and there was variation in brentuximab vedotin exposure. Researchers report purifying CD4+ T cells from thawed PBMCs by magnetic negative selection. The input for sequencing was CD4+ T cells from blood, taken before the fourth cycle of nivolumab. The receptors stem from a human donor with classical Hodgkin lymphoma.

V and J are TRBV7-3 and TRBJ2-1; D unclear. The V end lost 4 bases, the J end lost 0 bases, and 4 bases lay between the germline ends. Germline V gives CDR1 SGHTA, CDR2 FQGTGA. The CDR3 is 13 amino acids. The CDR3 DNA reads as TGTGCCAGCAGCTCTAGCTCCTACAATGAGCAGTTCTTC. It translates to CASSSSSYNEQFF.

This sequence joins TRBV6-1 and TRBJ1-5; 8 bases are a match to TRBD1. Germline CDR1 MNHNS, CDR2 SASEGT. The CDR3 has 15 amino acids. Trimming removed 5 bases from V and 3 bases from J; junction bases left unmatched: 6. The CDR3 reads CASSQGQGYNQPQHF. The CDR3 coding sequence is TGTGCCAGCAGTCAAGGACAGGGTTACAATCAGCCCCAGCATTTT.

V usage is TRBV5-1 and J usage is TRBJ2-1, with D perhaps TRBD1 or TRBD2 (5 bases each). Germline assignment: CDR1 SGHRS and CDR2 YFSETQ. V was clipped by 4 bases and J by 4 bases, with 15 bases between them. The CDR3 has 15 amino acids. The CDR3 coding sequence is TGCGCCAGCAGCCGAACCCGGGACGCTTACAATGAGCAGTTCTTC. Its protein is CASSRTRDAYNEQFF.

This chain connects TRBV25-1 to TRBJ1-1, with TRBD1 matching over 8 bases. V lost 6 bases to trimming and J lost 7 bases; unmatched junction nucleotides: 13. The germline V gene has CDR1 MGHDK and CDR2 SYGVNS. The CDR3 sequence is 15 residues long. The CDR3 is CASRQSGTGALEAFF. The CDR3 nucleotides are TGTGCCAGCAGACAATCCGGGACAGGCGCCCTTGAAGCTTTCTTT. Full variable domain (outside the CDR3, taken from reference TRBV25-1 and TRBJ1-1): EADIYQTPRYLVIGTGKKITLECSQTMGHDKMYWYQQDPGMELHLIHYSYGVNSTEKGDLSSESTVSRIRTEHFPLTLESARPSHTSQYLCASRQSGTGALEAFFGQGTRLTVV.

The chain combines TRBV21-1 with TRBJ2-7; the table's D call TRBD2 went unverified against the DNA. TRBV21-1 is a documented pseudogene. The CDR3 has 10 residues. The CDR3 sequence is CARVPEKQYF. The CDR3 DNA sequence: TGTGCCAGGGTGCCGGAGAAGCAGTACTTC.

V is TRBV15 and J is TRBJ1-5, with D unresolved. Germline loops: CDR1 LNHNV, CDR2 YYDKDF (reference sequence). V lost 0 bases and J lost 0, with 3 bases in between. The CDR3 is 14 residues long. CDR3 amino acids: CATSRDNSNQPQHF. CDR3 nucleotides: TGTGCCACCAGCAGAGACAATAGCAATCAGCCCCAGCATTTT.